Listed below are T cell receptor beta chains from one sample, sequenced in a study of T-cell memory formation after mild COVID-19. TCRdb itself ran the 5' RACE reads through MiXCR, one entry per CDR3 protein. The repertoire holds 200,000 to 250,000 distinct CDR3 sequences, 9.4% seen once, with under 25% in the top ten. The specimen was PBMCs or a T cell subset sorted from them (not recorded which). The source of these receptors is a man younger than 35 who had mild COVID-19 (a few samples of this study predate the infection). Cell type and time point are not known. Each CDR3 is given with its conserved first and last residue. A D gene is named only where the DNA matches it firmly. A row's size may be missing; if present it is once, few, many or a size class.

- TRBJ1-2 - TRBV30 CAWRMDRNYGYTF TGTGCCTGGAGGATGGACAGAAACTATGGCTACACCTTC
- TRBJ2-2 TRBD1 TRBV6-2/TRBV6-3 CASSRDRVNTGELFF TGTGCCAGCAGTAGAGACAGGGTCAACACCGGGGAGCTGTTTTTT
few TRBJ1-1 - TRBV5-1 CASSPQGLDTEAFF TGCGCCAGCAGCCCCCAGGGATTGGACACTGAAGCTTTCTTT
many TRBJ1-5 - TRBV7-2 CASSLEVYSNQPQHF TGTGCCAGCAGCTTGGAAGTTTATAGCAATCAGCCCCAGCATTTT
many TRBJ2-5 - TRBV11-2 CASSLDSGRGLKKTQYF TGTGCCAGCAGCTTAGATTCCGGCAGGGGCCTGAAAAAGACCCAGTACTTC
- TRBJ1-1 - TRBV9 CASSVRPDGTEAFF TGTGCCAGCAGCGTAAGGCCCGACGGCACTGAAGCTTTCTTT
few TRBJ1-1 - TRBV7-8 CASSLSGWTEAFF TGTGCCAGCAGCTTATCAGGCTGGACTGAAGCTTTCTTT
few TRBJ2-2 TRBD1 TRBV9 CASSVKDRVNTGELFF TGTGCCAGCAGCGTAAAAGACAGGGTGAACACCGGGGAGCTGTTTTTT
few TRBJ2-5 TRBD2 TRBV5-1 CASCKLAVQETQYF TGCGCCAGCTGCAAACTAGCGGTACAAGAGACCCAGTACTTC
few TRBJ1-4 TRBD1 TRBV6-6 CASSYSRQGSEKLFF TGTGCCAGCAGTTACTCTCGACAGGGTAGTGAAAAACTGTTTTTT
- TRBJ1-2 - TRBV5-1 CASSLEYGNGYTF TGCGCCAGCAGCTTGGAATACGGGAATGGCTACACCTTC
- TRBJ2-5 - TRBV28 CASTGHQETQYF TGTGCCAGCACCGGGCACCAAGAGACCCAGTACTTC
few TRBJ2-6 - TRBV18 CASSDQSSGANVLTF TGTGCCAGCTCAGACCAGAGCTCTGGGGCCAACGTCCTGACTTTC
many TRBJ2-5 - TRBV5-4 CASSGGTEETQYF TGTGCCAGCAGCGGGGGGACAGAAGAGACCCAGTACTTC
- TRBJ2-5 - TRBV2 CASTGGQYQETQYF TGTGCCAGCACAGGAGGCCAGTACCAAGAGACCCAGTACTTC
few TRBJ2-5 - TRBV18 CASSPSIGTQYF TGTGCCAGCTCACCCTCGATCGGGACCCAGTACTTC
few TRBJ1-5 - TRBV12-3/TRBV12-4 CASSPQGIGQPQHF TGTGCCAGCAGCCCACAGGGTATAGGTCAGCCCCAGCATTTT
- TRBJ2-1 - TRBV11-1 CASSKRTGDWNEQFF TGTGCCAGCAGTAAACGGACGGGAGATTGGAATGAGCAGTTCTTC
few TRBJ1-4 - TRBV12-3/TRBV12-4 CASSLEGLGKLFF TGTGCCAGCAGTTTAGAGGGTTTAGGGAAACTGTTTTTT
- TRBJ2-4 - TRBV4-1 CASSQGMGYKNIQYF TGCGCCAGCAGCCAAGGAATGGGGTACAAAAACATTCAGTACTTC
many TRBJ1-1 - TRBV4-3 CASSQDPRGYSSEAFF TGCGCCAGCAGCCAAGATCCTAGGGGCTATAGTTCTGAAGCTTTCTTT
- TRBJ1-1 - TRBV7-3 CASSFRPGKETFF TGTGCCAGCAGTTTCAGACCGGGGAAGGAGACTTTCTTT
many TRBJ2-7 - TRBV20-1 CSARDLRALYEQYF TGCAGTGCTAGAGATCTTCGGGCCCTCTACGAGCAGTACTTC
- TRBJ1-5 - TRBV4-2 CASSQQGGNQPQHF TGTGCCAGCAGCCAGCAAGGTGGCAATCAGCCCCAGCATTTT
few TRBJ2-2 - TRBV5-6 CASSLGQERELFF TGTGCCAGCAGCTTGGGCCAAGAAAGGGAGCTGTTTTTT
many TRBJ1-1 - TRBV6-5 CASSPRGNTEAFF TGTGCCAGCAGCCCGCGGGGCAACACTGAAGCTTTCTTT
few TRBJ2-7 - TRBV7-6 CASSLASGYSGEQYF TGTGCCAGCAGCTTAGCATCTGGGTATTCCGGCGAGCAGTACTTC
many TRBJ2-2 - TRBV5-1 CASRDTGELFF TGCGCCAGCAGGGACACCGGGGAGCTGTTTTTT
- TRBJ1-2 - TRBV6-5 CASRTGGANYGYTF TGTGCCAGCAGGACCGGGGGGGCAAATTATGGCTACACCTTC
few TRBJ1-5 - TRBV9 CASSVGTDQPQHF TGTGCCAGCAGCGTTGGAACAGATCAGCCCCAGCATTTT
few TRBJ1-1 TRBD1 TRBV7-2 CASSFPGTGGTEAFF TGTGCCAGCAGCTTCCCCGGGACAGGGGGAACTGAAGCTTTCTTT
many TRBJ1-2 - TRBV29-1 CSVEVGPTNYGYTF TGCAGCGTTGAAGTGGGGCCTACTAACTATGGCTACACCTTC
- TRBJ1-3 - TRBV7-9 CASSFRGHLSGNTIYF TGTGCCAGCAGCTTCCGCGGACATCTCTCTGGAAACACCATATATTTT
- TRBJ2-1 TRBD1 TRBV2 CASSLQGAGEQFF TGTGCCAGCAGTCTACAGGGGGCTGGTGAGCAGTTCTTC
- TRBJ2-1 - TRBV6-2/TRBV6-3 CASSHGRGRPNEQFF TGTGCCAGCAGCCACGGCAGGGGCCGGCCCAATGAGCAGTTCTTC
- TRBJ2-5 - TRBV10-3 CATEGGKETQYF TGTGCCACGGAGGGGGGCAAAGAGACCCAGTACTTC
- TRBJ1-1 - TRBV11-2 CASFTTPDVNTEAFF TGTGCCAGCTTCACGACGCCGGACGTGAACACTGAAGCTTTCTTT
- TRBJ2-7 - TRBV7-6 CASRLAAGQSSYEQYF TGTGCCAGCAGATTAGCGGCAGGACAAAGCTCCTACGAGCAGTACTTC
few TRBJ2-3 TRBD2 TRBV7-9 CASSFARLAGSVDTQYF TGTGCCAGCAGCTTCGCTAGACTAGCGGGGTCGGTAGATACGCAGTATTTT
- TRBJ2-3 - TRBV7-2 CASSLGPADTQYF TGTGCCAGCAGCTTGGGACCGGCCGATACGCAGTATTTT
- TRBJ1-1 - TRBV29-1 CSARTQNTEAFF TGCAGCGCGAGGACACAGAACACTGAAGCTTTCTTT
few TRBJ1-1 - TRBV7-9 CASSPGGANTEAFF TGTGCCAGCAGCCCGGGTGGGGCGAACACTGAAGCTTTCTTT
few TRBJ2-3 - TRBV20-1 CSAAIAASTDTQYF TGCAGTGCCGCGATTGCCGCTAGCACAGATACGCAGTATTTT
- TRBJ1-1 - TRBV7-2 CASSWGWDTEAFF TGTGCCAGCAGCTGGGGATGGGACACTGAAGCTTTCTTT
many TRBJ2-7 - TRBV3-1 CASSQVNEQYF TGTGCCAGCAGCCAAGTCAACGAGCAGTACTTC